This T cell receptor (beta chain) was observed in a study of blood T cell repertoires in COVID-19. Study details: Donors in the United States, Italy and Spain gave samples during acute or convalescent COVID-19. Sample material is recorded as cDNA or gDNA derived from T cells, B-cell-depleted T cells, or PBMCs.

Original methodology: Reference gene primer amplification yielded estimated nucleated cell counts. Profiling relied on immunoSEQ multiplex PCR, and the TCRdb table lists in-frame clones only, not all of them. D and trimming were read from the DNA, whereas the V and J calls and clone size are those reported in that table. Of 65,000 or so clones in the sample, roughly 70% were seen once. The CDR3 is 18 amino acids. Unmatched junction bases numbered 4, after V lost 3 bases and J lost 1 base. CDR1 and CDR2 (germline): PRHDT, FYEKMQ (reference sequence). The participants were between about 18 and 90 years old and came from under 25 US areas.

The sequence was collected from a woman aged 55-70 years who had been exposed to COVID-19. This chain uses TRBV13 with TRBJ2-3, with 16 bases aligning to TRBD2. Sequencing was carried out using PBMCs or T cells enriched from blood (not recorded which). The CDR3: CASSFGTSGGAGTDTQYF. The CDR3 DNA is TGTGCCAGCAGCTTCGGGACTAGCGGGGGGGCAGGCACAGATACGCAGTATTTT.